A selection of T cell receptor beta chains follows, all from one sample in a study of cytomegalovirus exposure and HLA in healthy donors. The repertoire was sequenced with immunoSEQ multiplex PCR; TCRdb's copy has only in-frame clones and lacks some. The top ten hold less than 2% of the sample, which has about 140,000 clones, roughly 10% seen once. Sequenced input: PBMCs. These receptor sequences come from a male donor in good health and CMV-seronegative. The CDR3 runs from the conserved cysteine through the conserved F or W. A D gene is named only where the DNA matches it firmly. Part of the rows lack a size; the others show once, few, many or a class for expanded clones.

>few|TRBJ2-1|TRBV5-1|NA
CASSLAETRYNEQFF
TGCGCCAGCAGCTTGGCCGAGACAAGATACAATGAGCAGTTCTTC
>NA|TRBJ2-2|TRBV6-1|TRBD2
CATSSGGGTGELFF
TGTGCCACCAGTAGCGGGGGGGGCACCGGGGAGCTGTTTTTT
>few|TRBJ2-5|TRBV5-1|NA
CASSFGETQYF
TGCGCCAGCAGCTTCGGGGAGACCCAGTACTTC
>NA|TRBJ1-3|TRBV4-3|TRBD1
CASSQEQQGFGNTIYF
TGCGCCAGCAGCCAAGAACAACAGGGGTTTGGAAACACCATATATTTT
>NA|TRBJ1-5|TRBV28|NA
CASSSAERGNQPQHF
TGTGCCAGCAGTTCCGCCGAACGGGGCAATCAGCCCCAGCATTTT
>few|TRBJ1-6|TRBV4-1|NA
CASSQVRDNSPLHF
TGCGCCAGCAGCCAAGTGCGGGATAATTCACCCCTCCACTTT
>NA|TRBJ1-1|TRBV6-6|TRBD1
CASTRQGTTEAFF
TGTGCCAGCACCCGACAGGGGACCACTGAAGCTTTCTTT
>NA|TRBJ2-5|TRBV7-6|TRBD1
CASSLGTGYETQYF
TGTGCCAGCAGCTTAGGGACAGGGTATGAGACCCAGTACTTC
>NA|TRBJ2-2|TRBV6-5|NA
CASSYSRTIRTGELFF
TGTGCCAGCAGTTACTCAAGGACTATACGCACCGGGGAGCTGTTTTTT
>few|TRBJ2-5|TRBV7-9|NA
CASSLINAGQETQYF
TGTGCCAGCAGCTTAATCAATGCGGGCCAAGAGACCCAGTACTTC
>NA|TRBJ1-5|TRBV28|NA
CASSSGGGTDQPQHF
TGTGCCAGCAGCTCGGGTGGAGGCACGGATCAGCCCCAGCATTTT
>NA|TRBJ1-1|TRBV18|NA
CASSPGERGLVTEAFF
TGTGCCAGCTCACCAGGGGAGCGGGGGCTGGTTACTGAAGCTTTCTTT
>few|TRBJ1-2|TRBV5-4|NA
CASSFSTEFYGYTF
TGTGCCAGCAGCTTTTCGACAGAGTTCTATGGCTACACCTTC
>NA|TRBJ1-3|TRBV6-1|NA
CASSSTAGNTIYF
TGTGCCAGCAGTTCTACAGCTGGAAACACCATATATTTT
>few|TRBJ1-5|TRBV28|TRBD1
CASSSNKQGARRQPQHF
TGTGCCAGCAGTTCGAATAAACAGGGGGCGCGGCGTCAGCCCCAGCATTTT
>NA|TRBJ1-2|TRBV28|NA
CASSSLSGYTF
TGTGCCAGCAGTTCCCTTTCTGGCTACACCTTC
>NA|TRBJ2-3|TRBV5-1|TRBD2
CASSWGTSVTDTQYF
TGCGCCAGCAGCTGGGGGACTAGCGTCACAGATACGCAGTATTTT
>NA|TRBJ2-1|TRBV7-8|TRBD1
CASSLMDREVFNEQFF
TGTGCCAGCAGCTTGATGGACAGGGAGGTCTTCAATGAGCAGTTCTTC
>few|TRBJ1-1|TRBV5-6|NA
CASSLQGPPSGGTEAFF
TGTGCCAGCAGCCTTCAAGGCCCTCCCAGTGGAGGCACTGAAGCTTTCTTT
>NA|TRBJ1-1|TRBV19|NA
CASSITYKEGKVTEAFF
TGTGCCAGTAGTATCACCTACAAGGAGGGGAAGGTCACTGAAGCTTTCTTT
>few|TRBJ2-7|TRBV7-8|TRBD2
CASSLGTGGEQYF
TGTGCCAGCAGCTTAGGAACGGGGGGCGAGCAGTACTTC
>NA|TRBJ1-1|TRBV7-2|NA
CASSPFSEAFF
TGTGCCAGCAGCCCATTTTCTGAAGCTTTCTTT
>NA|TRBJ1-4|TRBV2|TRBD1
CASSTQGARSEKLFF
TGTGCCAGCAGTACACAGGGGGCGCGTAGTGAAAAACTGTTTTTT
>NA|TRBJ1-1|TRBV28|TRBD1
CASSQDRTFEAFF
TGTGCCAGCTCTCAGGACAGGACATTTGAAGCTTTCTTT
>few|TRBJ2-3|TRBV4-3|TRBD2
CASSQDRLEAGRTDTQYF
TGCGCCAGCAGCCAAGATCGACTTGAAGCGGGACGCACAGATACGCAGTATTTT
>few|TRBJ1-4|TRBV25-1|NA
CASSTTGGRKEKLFF
TGTGCCAGCAGTACCACGGGAGGTCGGAAAGAAAAACTGTTTTTT
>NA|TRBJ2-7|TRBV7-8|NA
CASRWQRGGPDEQYF
TGTGCCAGCAGATGGCAGAGAGGAGGTCCGGACGAGCAGTACTTC
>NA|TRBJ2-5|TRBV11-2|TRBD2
CASRSLAGVGEQYF
TGTGCCAGCAGGTCCCTAGCGGGAGTGGGAGAGCAGTACTTC
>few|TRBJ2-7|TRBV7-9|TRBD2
CASSRRTSYEQYF
TGTGCCAGCAGCCGCCGGACTAGTTACGAGCAGTACTTC
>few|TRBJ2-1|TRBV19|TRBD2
CASSALAGLYNEQFF
TGTGCCAGTAGTGCACTAGCGGGGTTGTACAATGAGCAGTTCTTC
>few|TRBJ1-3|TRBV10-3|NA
CAISEGVTTGNTIYF
TGTGCCATCAGTGAAGGGGTTACCACTGGAAACACCATATATTTT
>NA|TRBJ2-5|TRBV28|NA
CASSPDRFQETQYF
TGTGCCAGCAGCCCGGACAGATTCCAAGAGACCCAGTACTTC
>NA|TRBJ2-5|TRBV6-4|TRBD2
CASSDKNPGGDAETQYF
TGTGCCAGCAGTGATAAAAATCCGGGGGGGGATGCTGAGACCCAGTACTTC
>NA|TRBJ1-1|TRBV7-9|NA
CASSGGVPEAFF
TGTGCCAGCAGCGGAGGGGTACCTGAAGCTTTCTTT
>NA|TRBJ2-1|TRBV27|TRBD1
CASRATGGYNEQFF
TGTGCCAGCAGGGCGACAGGGGGCTACAATGAGCAGTTCTTC
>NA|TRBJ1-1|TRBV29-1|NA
CSVLTTLGTEAFF
TGCAGCGTCCTGACTACCCTGGGAACTGAAGCTTTCTTT
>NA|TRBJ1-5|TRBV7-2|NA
CASSVQNNQPQHF
TGTGCCAGCAGCGTCCAGAACAATCAGCCCCAGCATTTT
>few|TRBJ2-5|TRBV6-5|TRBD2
CASRLAGVETQYF
TGTGCCAGCAGATTAGCGGGAGTTGAGACCCAGTACTTC
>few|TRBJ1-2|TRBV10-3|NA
CAISDPVADSANYGYTF
TGTGCCATCAGTGACCCCGTGGCGGATTCAGCTAACTATGGCTACACCTTC
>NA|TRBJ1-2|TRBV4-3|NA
CASSQDLGTNYGYTF
TGCGCCAGCAGCCAAGATCTAGGTACTAACTATGGCTACACCTTC
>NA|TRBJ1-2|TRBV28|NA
CASIGGMDYGYTF
TGTGCCAGCATCGGGGGAATGGACTATGGCTACACCTTC
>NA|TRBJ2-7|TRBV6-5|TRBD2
CASSLDTAGGNEQYF
TGTGCCAGCAGTCTGGATACGGCGGGGGGGAACGAGCAGTACTTC
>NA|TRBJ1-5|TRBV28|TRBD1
CASSSTGSGNQPQHF
TGTGCCAGCAGTTCGACAGGGTCGGGCAATCAGCCCCAGCATTTT
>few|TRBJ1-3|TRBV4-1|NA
CASSQTLGNPGSSGGTIYF
TGCGCCAGCAGCCAAACTTTGGGGAATCCAGGTTCCTCTGGAGGCACCATATATTTT
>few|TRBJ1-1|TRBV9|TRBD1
CASSGRQGTNTEAFF
TGTGCCAGCAGCGGTAGACAGGGAACGAACACTGAAGCTTTCTTT
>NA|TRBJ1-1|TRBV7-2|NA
CASSPWGGLGSGPEAFF
TGTGCCAGCAGCCCCTGGGGGGGGTTGGGATCGGGGCCTGAAGCTTTCTTT
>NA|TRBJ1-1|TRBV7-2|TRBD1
CASSDYRQGLSEAFF
TGTGCCAGCAGCGACTACAGACAGGGCTTGTCTGAAGCTTTCTTT
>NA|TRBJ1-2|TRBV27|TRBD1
CASSSQGSGYGYTF
TGTGCCAGCAGTTCACAGGGGTCGGGCTATGGCTACACCTTC